This TCR beta chain was identified during a study of human T cells and chemical hapten exposure. The time point: pre-sensitization, week 0. Treatment indicated: therapeutic diphenylcyclopropenone sensitization with weekly scalp DPC. MiXCR, run by TCRdb on the RACE reads, gives a single entry per CDR3 protein. The sample has about 350,000 distinct CDR3 sequences, 4.5% to 7% seen once. The length of the CDR3 is 17 residues. Per germline, CDR1 SNHLY and CDR2 FYNNEI. Trimming left V 6 bases short and J 2 bases short, with 22 bases between. This rearrangement joins TRBV2 to TRBJ2-5; D may match TRBD1 or TRBD2 (5 bases each). The origin of this receptor is a young woman with alopecia areata. Some clones in this sample may be carry-over from other donors' samples. This sample comprised whole blood, obtained in connection with sensitization to the hapten diphenylcyclopropenone (DPC). CDR3 bases: TGTGCCAGCAGGATTCCGGGACCCCCTCGGGCGCAAGAGACCCAGTACTTC. The encoded protein is CASRIPGPPRAQETQYF.